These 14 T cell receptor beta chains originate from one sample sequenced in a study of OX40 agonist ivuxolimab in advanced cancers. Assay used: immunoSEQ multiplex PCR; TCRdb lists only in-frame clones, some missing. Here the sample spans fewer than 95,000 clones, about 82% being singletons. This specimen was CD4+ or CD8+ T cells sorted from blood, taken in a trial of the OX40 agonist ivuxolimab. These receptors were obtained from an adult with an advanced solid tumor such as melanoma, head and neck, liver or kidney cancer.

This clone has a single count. This CDR3 is CASSYTGGGYTDTQYF. The CDR3 DNA is TGCGCCAGCAGCTATACTGGCGGGGGGTACACAGATACGCAGTATTTT. The rearrangement links TRBV5-1 to TRBJ2-3; TRBD2 aligns across 8 bases. Germline CDR1 and CDR2: SGHRS and YFSETQ. The CDR3 extends over 16 amino acids. After removal of 3 bases from V and 2 bases from J, the junction contained 8 bases not matched to a gene.

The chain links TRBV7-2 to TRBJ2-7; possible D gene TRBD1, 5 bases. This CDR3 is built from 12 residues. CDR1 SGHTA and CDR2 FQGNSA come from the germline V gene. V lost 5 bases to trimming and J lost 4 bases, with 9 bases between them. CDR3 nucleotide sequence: TGTGCCAGCAGCCTCAGGGATTACGAGCAGTACTTC. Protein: CASSLRDYEQYF.

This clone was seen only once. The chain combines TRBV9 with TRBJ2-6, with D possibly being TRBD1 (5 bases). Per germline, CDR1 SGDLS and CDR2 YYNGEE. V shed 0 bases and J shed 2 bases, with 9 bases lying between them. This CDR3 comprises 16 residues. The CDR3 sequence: CASSVGGRAGANVLTF. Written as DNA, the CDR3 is TGTGCCAGCAGCGTAGGGGGCAGGGCTGGGGCCAACGTCCTGACTTTC.

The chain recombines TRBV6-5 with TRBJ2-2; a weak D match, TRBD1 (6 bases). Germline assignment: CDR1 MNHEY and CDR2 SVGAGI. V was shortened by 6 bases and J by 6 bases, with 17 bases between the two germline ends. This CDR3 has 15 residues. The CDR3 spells CASRIPGTSPGELFF. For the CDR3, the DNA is TGTGCCAGCAGAATACCCGGGACAAGTCCCGGGGAGCTGTTTTTT.

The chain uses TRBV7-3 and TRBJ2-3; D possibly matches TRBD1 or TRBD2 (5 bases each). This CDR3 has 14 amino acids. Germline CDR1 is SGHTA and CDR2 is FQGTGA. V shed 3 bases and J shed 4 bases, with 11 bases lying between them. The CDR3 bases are TGTGCCAGCAGCTTTATGGGGACCTCAGATACGCAGTATTTT. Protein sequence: CASSFMGTSDTQYF.

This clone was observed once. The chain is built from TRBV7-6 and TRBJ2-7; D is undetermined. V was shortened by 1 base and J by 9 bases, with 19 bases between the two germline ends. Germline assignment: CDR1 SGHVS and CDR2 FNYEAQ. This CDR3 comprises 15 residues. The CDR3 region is CASSLGGIGTIGQYF. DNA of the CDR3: TGTGCCAGCAGCTTAGGGGGTATAGGTACAATTGGGCAGTACTTC. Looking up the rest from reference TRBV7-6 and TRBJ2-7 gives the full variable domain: GAGVSQSPRYKVTKRGQDVALRCDPISGHVSLYWYRQALGQGPEFLTYFNYEAQQDKSGLPNDRFSAERPEGSISTLTIQRTEQRDSAMYRCASSLGGIGTIGQYFGPGTRLTVT.

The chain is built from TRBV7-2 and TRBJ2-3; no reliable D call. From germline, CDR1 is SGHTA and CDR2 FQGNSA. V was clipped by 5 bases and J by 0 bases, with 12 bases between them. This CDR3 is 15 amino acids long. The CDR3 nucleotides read TGTGCCAGCAGCCTATTCGGTTCAAGCACAGATACGCAGTATTTT. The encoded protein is CASSLFGSSTDTQYF.

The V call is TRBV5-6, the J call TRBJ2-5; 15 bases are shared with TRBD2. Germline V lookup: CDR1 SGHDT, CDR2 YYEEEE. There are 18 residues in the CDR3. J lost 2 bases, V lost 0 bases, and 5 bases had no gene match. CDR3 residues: CASSLAGTSGGKQETQYF. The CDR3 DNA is TGTGCCAGCAGCTTGGCCGGGACTAGCGGGGGGAAGCAAGAGACCCAGTACTTC.

CDR3 sequence (DNA): TGCAGTGCCTGGACCTACACTGAAGCTTTCTTT. Amino acids: CSAWTYTEAFF. V and J are TRBV20-1 and TRBJ1-1; D is unclear. The CDR3 has 11 residues. Between the trimmed V and J ends, which lost 6 bases and 3 bases, there was a span of 8 bases. From germline, CDR1 is DFQATT and CDR2 SNEGSKA (reference sequence).

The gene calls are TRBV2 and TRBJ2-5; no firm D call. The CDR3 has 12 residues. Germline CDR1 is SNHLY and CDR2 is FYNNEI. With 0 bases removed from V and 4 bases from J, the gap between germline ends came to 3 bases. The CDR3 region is CASSEAGETQYF. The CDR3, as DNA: TGTGCCAGCAGTGAAGCAGGAGAGACCCAGTACTTC. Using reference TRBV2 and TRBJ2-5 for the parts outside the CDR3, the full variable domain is EPEVTQTPSHQVTQMGQEVILRCVPISNHLYFYWYRQILGQKVEFLVSFYNNEISEKSEIFDDQFSVERPDGSNFTLKIRSTKLEDSAMYFCASSEAGETQYFGPGTRLLVL.

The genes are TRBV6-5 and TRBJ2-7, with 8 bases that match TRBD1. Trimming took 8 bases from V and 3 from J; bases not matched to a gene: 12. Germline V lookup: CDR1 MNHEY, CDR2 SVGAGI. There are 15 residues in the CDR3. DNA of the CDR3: TGTGCCAGCTTAAAAGGACAGGGTATTCACTACGAGCAGTACTTC. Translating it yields CASLKGQGIHYEQYF.

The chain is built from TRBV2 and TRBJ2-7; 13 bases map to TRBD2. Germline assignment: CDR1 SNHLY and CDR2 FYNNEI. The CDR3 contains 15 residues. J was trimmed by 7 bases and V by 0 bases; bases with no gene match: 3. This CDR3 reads CASSEATSGGLEQYF. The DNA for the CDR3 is TGTGCCAGCAGTGAAGCGACTAGCGGGGGGTTGGAGCAGTACTTC.

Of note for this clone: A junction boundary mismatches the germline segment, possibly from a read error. In DNA, the CDR3 is TGTGCTAGCAGCGAGACAGTAGCGGGGGGATCAGATACGCAGTATTTT. This sequence encodes CASSETVAGGSDTQYF. V and J are TRBV7-7 and TRBJ2-3; 10 bases agree with TRBD2. The CDR3 totals 16 residues. The germline V gene encodes CDR1 SSHAT and CDR2 FNYEAQ (reference sequence).

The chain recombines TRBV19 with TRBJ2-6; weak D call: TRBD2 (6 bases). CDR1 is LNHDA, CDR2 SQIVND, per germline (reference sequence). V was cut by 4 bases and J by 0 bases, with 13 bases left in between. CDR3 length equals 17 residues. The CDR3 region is CASSNSFGGSGANVLTF. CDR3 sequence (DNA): TGTGCCAGTAGTAATAGTTTCGGGGGCTCTGGGGCCAACGTCCTGACTTTC. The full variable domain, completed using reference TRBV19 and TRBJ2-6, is DGGITQSPKYLFRKEGQNVTLSCEQNLNHDAMYWYRQDPGQGLRLIYYSQIVNDFQKGDIAEGYSVSREKKESFPLTVTSAQKNPTAFYLCASSNSFGGSGANVLTFGAGSRLTVL.